This entry describes one T cell receptor (beta chain). Its target is unknown. The data were taken from a study of monozygotic twins with cystic fibrosis. Findings of the study overall: In this small cohort, shared CDR3 numbers showed no association with age, concordance or disease severity. J usage was most co-twin-similar in 8 of 16 pairs, V in 13. Median Simpson clonality of approximately 0.0088 suggested naive T cells predominated. Monozygotic CF twins shared more identical nucleotide clonotypes than unrelated patients.

The data were produced by immunoSEQ multiplex PCR, yet TCRdb's version contains in-frame clones alone and is incomplete. Of about 36,000 clones listed, 80% to 95% are singletons. Germline assignment: CDR1 MNHEY and CDR2 SVGAGI. The CDR3 is 15 residues long. With 6 bases removed from V and 0 bases from J, the gap between germline ends came to 12 bases. The receptor was isolated from a boy between 2 and 10 years old with cystic fibrosis. The sample consisted of blood. The chain links TRBV6-5 to TRBJ1-5; D is possibly TRBD1 (6 bases). The CDR3 sequence is CASRPGEYSNQPQHF. CDR3 nucleotide sequence: TGTGCCAGCAGACCAGGGGAGTATAGCAATCAGCCCCAGCATTTT.